One sample yielded the 15 T cell receptor beta chains listed below, sequenced in a study of tumor-infiltrating lymphocytes in primary liver carcinoma. From around 530 ng of total RNA, TCR beta-specific cDNA was reverse-transcribed using a constant-region primer. ARM-PCR, slightly modified, supplied the TCR beta libraries through three nested multiplex PCR rounds. In the first two PCR rounds, TRBV1-TRBV30 forward primers were paired with a C-beta reverse primer, and each round lasted about 10 cycles. TCRdb recomputed calls from the multiplex PCR reads with MiXCR, one row per CDR3 protein. The sample includes about 120,000 distinct CDR3 sequences, 55% to 70% seen only once; the top ten take over 7.5%. Joint extraction of RNA and DNA used 20-30 mg of bulk tissue that was unsorted. Sequencing input: tumor-adjacent normal liver tissue. All receptors come from a woman aged 55-70 years with primary liver carcinoma and hepatitis B virus infection.

This sequence joins TRBV6-2 or TRBV6-3 and TRBJ2-1; 9 bases align to TRBD2. Germline trimming cut 6 bases from V and 7 bases from J; bases unmatched to any gene: 19. The CDR3 sequence is 18 residues long. CDR1 MNHEY and CDR2 SVGEGT come from the germline V gene. The CDR3 region is CASSNTYTSGRTHNEQFF. In DNA, the CDR3 is TGTGCCAGCAGCAACACATATACGAGCGGGAGGACCCATAATGAGCAGTTCTTC.

In regard to this clonotype: This may be a read error: a much more frequent sequence differs by one nucleotide. The V gene is TRBV28, the J gene TRBJ2-7; possible D gene TRBD2, 6 bases. This CDR3 has 15 amino acids. CDR1 is MDHEN, CDR2 SYDVKM, per germline. Deletions cut 11 bases from V and 2 bases from J, with 22 bases between. The CDR3 here is CAVYGTRRRAYEQYF. The CDR3 DNA sequence: TGTGCCGTCTACGGGACTCGCCGTAGGGCCTACGAGCAGTACTTC.

A note on this clonotype: Compared with germline, one end of the junction differs, possibly owing to a read error. The chain couples TRBV11-2 to TRBJ2-5; 8 bases match TRBD2. The V gene's germline CDR1 is SGHAT and CDR2 FQNNGV. The CDR3 loop spans 16 amino acids. CDR3 sequence (DNA): TGTACCAGCAGCTACCCCCGTGGCAGCGGGAGAGAGACCCAGTACTTC. Amino acid sequence: CTSSYPRGSGRETQYF.

Only a few counts were recorded for this clonotype. The chain uses TRBV5-1 and TRBJ2-1; 13 positions match TRBD2. CDR1 and CDR2 (germline): SGHRS, YFSETQ. Trimming took 3 bases from V and 9 from J; bases not matched to a gene: 9. This CDR3 region has 16 residues. CDR3 region: CASSYRTSGSRVEQFF. The CDR3 coding sequence is TGCGCCAGCAGCTATAGGACTAGCGGGAGTAGAGTTGAGCAGTTCTTC.

This clonotype was seen a handful of times. The chain joins TRBV20-1 to TRBJ2-1; TRBD2 agrees at 7 bases. V was pared by 2 bases and J by 7 bases, with 11 bases of the junction left unmatched. Germline assignment: CDR1 DFQATT and CDR2 SNEGSKA (reference sequence). The CDR3 loop spans 15 amino acids. The CDR3 sequence is CSARRWEGRSNEQFF. The CDR3 nucleotides read TGCAGTGCTAGACGGTGGGAGGGCCGATCGAATGAGCAGTTCTTC.

V gene TRBV18 combines with J gene TRBJ1-6, with a possible D match to TRBD1 (5 bases). The V end lost 0 bases, the J end lost 6 bases, and 6 bases lay between the germline ends. This CDR3 region has 14 residues. Germline V lookup: CDR1 KGHSH, CDR2 LQKENI. The CDR3 sequence: CASSPPGANSPLHF. The CDR3 DNA is TGTGCCAGCTCACCACCAGGGGCTAATTCACCCCTCCACTTT.

V and J are TRBV10-3 and TRBJ2-1; D gene unclear. Judging by the DNA end, TRBJ2-7 fits better; the J call may be wrong. The CDR3 has 10 amino acids. Germline V gene data show CDR1 as ENHRY and CDR2 as SYGVKD. This chain's CDR3 is CATGAGEQYF. CDR3 nucleotide sequence: TGTGCCACAGGAGCAGGTGAGCAGTACTTC.

The chain couples TRBV6-5 to TRBJ2-5, with D perhaps TRBD1 (6 bases). This CDR3 contains 14 residues. V lost 2 bases to trimming and J lost 7 bases, with 14 bases between them. CDR1 and CDR2 from the germline V gene are MNHEY and SVGAGI. The CDR3 protein is CASSYPSGQPTQYF. The CDR3 bases are TGTGCCAGCAGTTACCCATCGGGACAACCGACCCAGTACTTC.

Points on this clonotype: A much larger clone sits a single nucleotide away, making a read error possible. V gene TRBV5-1 combines with J gene TRBJ2-7; possibly TRBD1 for D (5 bases). Germline V gene sequence: CDR1 SGHRS, CDR2 YFSETQ. This CDR3 contains 15 residues. DNA of the CDR3: TGCGCCATCAGCTTGGGAAGGGGCGCGTCCTACGAGCAGTACTTC. This sequence encodes CAISLGRGASYEQYF.

In the case of this clonotype: The CDR3 ends on some other residue instead of the conserved phenylalanine or tryptophan, so this is likely a read error. The chain is built from TRBV6-5 and TRBJ2-1; TRBD2 matches 8 bases. The CDR3 runs 15 residues. Germline assignment: CDR1 MNHEY and CDR2 SVGAGI. Trimming removed 9 bases from V and 1 base from J; junction bases left unmatched: 8. The CDR3 nucleotides are TGTGCCAGTAGCATAAGCGGGAGTTCCTACAATGAGCAGTTCCTC. Translated, it gives CASSISGSSYNEQFL.

Regarding this clonotype: One junction end disagrees with the germline gene, perhaps due to a read error. V gene TRBV12-3 or TRBV12-4 combines with J gene TRBJ1-1; TRBD1 matches at 9 bases. The CDR3 sequence is 12 residues long. As DNA, the CDR3 is TGTGCTAGCAGTAACAGGGGGCGCATGGCTTTCTTT. This encodes CASSNRGRMAFF.

Note on this clonotype: The conserved phenylalanine or tryptophan normally closing the CDR3 is absent here, so this likely arose from a read error. The chain is built from TRBV28 and TRBJ2-7, with D maybe TRBD2 (7 bases). The CDR3 runs to 16 residues. CDR1 MDHEN and CDR2 SYDVKM come from the germline V gene. CDR3 in DNA: TGTGCAAGCAGTTCAGGGGCCCCCCGGGGGGCCTACGAGCAGTACCTC. Encoded protein: CASSSGAPRGAYEQYL.

Comments on this clonotype: The germline gene is not matched at one end of the junction; a read error may be the cause. The rearrangement links TRBV29-1 to TRBJ1-5; 7 nucleotides align to TRBD1. The CDR3 loop spans 13 amino acids. The germline gives CDR1 SQVTM, CDR2 ANQGSEA. In DNA form, the CDR3 reads TGCAGGGTTGCACGGGACAGTAATCAGCCCCAGCATTTT. Translation: CRVARDSNQPQHF.

The chain joins TRBV18 to TRBJ1-1, with D tentatively TRBD1 (5 bases). The germline CDR1 and CDR2 sequences are KGHSH and LQKENI. Trimming removed 3 bases at V and 0 bases at J, with 11 bases between. This CDR3 comprises 15 residues. Written as DNA, the CDR3 is TGTGCCAGCTCACCGGGACCGTTCATGAACACTGAAGCTTTCTTT. It encodes CASSPGPFMNTEAFF. The variable domain in full, completed from reference TRBV18 and TRBJ1-1, reads NAGVMQNPRHLVRRRGQEARLRCSPMKGHSHVYWYRQLPEEGLKFMVYLQKENIIDESGMPKERFSAEFPKEGPSILRIQQVVRGDSAAYFCASSPGPFMNTEAFFGQGTRLTVV.

The V gene is TRBV28, the J gene TRBJ2-5; perhaps TRBD2 as D (5 bases). The germline gives CDR1 MDHEN, CDR2 SYDVKM. CDR3 length equals 13 residues. V dropped 2 bases and J dropped 5 bases, with 9 bases sitting between them. For the CDR3, the DNA is TGTGCCAGCAGTTTAGGAGGTTGGGAGACCCAGTACTTC. Protein product: CASSLGGWETQYF.